This T cell receptor (beta chain) was profiled in a study of cytomegalovirus exposure and HLA in healthy donors. Whole-study results and caveats: By a later analysis, the bulk of CMV-associated TCR beta chains appeared HLA-restricted.

PCR amplification relied on 60 Vbeta primers (plus 13 Jbeta primers). Sequenced by immunoSEQ multiplex PCR; TCRdb stores in-frame clones only, minus some. The data contain 120,000 or so clones, approximately 83% of them singletons. As regards this clone: Antigen: not known.

The TCR sequence derives from a middle-aged man in good health and CMV-seronegative. Sequences were obtained from PBMCs.

CDR3 DNA sequence: TGTGCCAGCAGCTTGGAGACAGGGAGCTCCTACGAGCAGTACTTC. Translating gives CASSLETGSSYEQYF. The chain couples TRBV5-4 to TRBJ2-7; 7 bases line up with TRBD1. The CDR3 runs 15 residues. Unmatched junction bases numbered 3, after V lost 0 bases and J lost 0 bases. Per germline, CDR1 SGHNT and CDR2 YYREEE (reference sequence).